This TCR beta chain was profiled in a study of ipilimumab plus nivolumab after autologous stem cell transplantation. The protocol was immunoSEQ multiplex PCR, while the TCRdb copy is restricted to in-frame clones and leaves out a portion. The table records some 87,000 clones, approximately 83% of them present only once. The ends lost 4 bases at V and 5 bases at J; junction bases unmatched: 9. Germline lookup yields CDR1 LNHDA and CDR2 SQIVND (reference sequence). CDR3 size: 16 residues. Patients received nivolumab 3 mg/kg at weeks 1, 4, 7, 10, then fortnightly to week 26. The sample in question was PBMCs, obtained in a trial of ipilimumab plus nivolumab as post-transplant consolidation. This receptor was obtained from a male donor with diffuse large B-cell lymphoma. The chain carries TRBV19 and TRBJ1-5; 9 nucleotides align to TRBD1. The CDR3 protein is CASSNPPGTGYQPQHF. CDR3 DNA sequence: TGTGCCAGTAGTAACCCCCCCGGGACAGGGTATCAGCCCCAGCATTTT.